This entry is about one TCR beta chain. Assay used: immunoSEQ multiplex PCR; TCRdb lists only in-frame clones, some missing. Among 150,000 to 200,000 clones, approximately 86% were seen once, and the ten largest hold about 2.5%. The record originates from a study of blood T cell repertoires in COVID-19. Trimming shortened V by 2 bases and J by 0 bases, and 10 bases separated the two germline ends. There are 15 residues in the CDR3. Germline V gene data show CDR1 as ENHRY and CDR2 as SYGVKD. The sequence came from a woman at least 80 years old with COVID-19, enrolled during active disease. Sequencing input: peripheral blood. V usage is TRBV10-3 and J usage is TRBJ1-2; D is undetermined. CDR3 sequence reads: CAISEGGDTNYGYTF. As DNA, the CDR3 is TGTGCCATCAGTGAGGGAGGAGACACTAACTATGGCTACACCTTC.